This TCR beta chain was obtained from a study of OX40 agonist ivuxolimab in advanced cancers. The wider study: One hepatocellular carcinoma and a couple of cutaneous melanoma patients partially responded.

General study findings and limits: Compared with CD4+, CD8+ T cells on average had more expanded clones. At 0.1-3.0 mg/kg, partial responders had clonal expansion among the lowest observed. At doses 0.1 to 3.0 mg/kg, CD4+ and CD8+ clones expanded.

The CDR3 loop spans 14 amino acids. Losses at the gene ends were 4 bases for V and 5 bases for J; bases not matched to a gene: 6. CDR1 and CDR2 (germline): SGHNT, YYREEE (reference sequence). As regards this clone: The antigen is undetermined.

Profiled with immunoSEQ multiplex PCR; TCRdb holds only in-frame clones, not every one. The sample yields some 69,000 clones, around 89% seen once. The material was CD4+ or CD8+ T cells sorted from blood, obtained in a trial of the OX40 agonist ivuxolimab. The receptor was isolated from an adult with an advanced solid tumor such as melanoma, head and neck, liver or kidney cancer. The V gene is TRBV5-4, the J gene TRBJ2-5, with TRBD1 matching 9 bases. CDR3 residues: CASSAGDRVETQYF. CDR3 coding DNA: TGTGCCAGCAGCGCCGGGGACAGGGTTGAGACCCAGTACTTC. Full variable domain (rest looked up from reference TRBV5-4 and TRBJ2-5): ETGVTQSPTHLIKTRGQQVTLRCSSQSGHNTVSWYQQALGQGPQFIFQYYREEENGRGNFPPRFSGLQFPNYSSELNVNALELDDSALYLCASSAGDRVETQYFGPGTRLLVL.